Listed below are T cell receptor beta chains from one sample, sequenced in a study of cytomegalovirus exposure and HLA in healthy donors. Profiling relied on immunoSEQ multiplex PCR, and the TCRdb table lists in-frame clones only, not all of them. Of around 140,000 clones listed, roughly four fifths are singletons. The sequencing input was PBMCs. These receptors were obtained from a woman aged 55-70 years in good health and CMV-seronegative. CDR3s include the opening cysteine and the closing phenylalanine or tryptophan. A D gene is named only where the DNA matches it firmly. A row's size may be missing; if present it is once, few, many or a size class.

.,.,TRBJ2-1,TRBV18,TGTGCCAGCTCACCGGGCTTGGGAGACTACAATGAGCAGTTCTTC,CASSPGLGDYNEQFF
.,.,TRBJ2-5,TRBV7-3,TGTGCCAGCAGCTTAACGAGGCAGAGTAAAGAGACCCAGTACTTC,CASSLTRQSKETQYF
TRBD1,.,TRBJ1-4,TRBV19,TGTGCCAGCACCCAGGGGGCCCTTAATGAAAAACTGTTTTTT,CASTQGALNEKLFF
.,once,TRBJ2-6,TRBV7-2,TGTGCCAGCAGCTTAAATTTACAGGGTGGCGCGGCCAACGTCCTGACTTTC,CASSLNLQGGAANVLTF
TRBD2,.,TRBJ2-7,TRBV9,TGTGCCAGCAGCGTATCAACTAGCGGGACATACGAGCAGTACTTC,CASSVSTSGTYEQYF
.,few,TRBJ1-1,TRBV10-1,TGCGCCAGCAGTGAGGGCAGGGGAGTCACTGAAGCTTTCTTT,CASSEGRGVTEAFF
.,.,TRBJ2-7,TRBV28,TGTGCCAGCACCGTGGGGGGCGAGCAGTACTTC,CASTVGGEQYF
.,.,TRBJ2-7,TRBV27,TGTGCCAGCAGTTTAGTACAAAACGCCGAGCAGTACTTC,CASSLVQNAEQYF
.,.,TRBJ2-6,TRBV7-2,TGTGCCAGCAGCTCACAGGGGGGGGAGCGCTCTGGGGCCAACGTCCTGACTTTC,CASSSQGGERSGANVLTF
TRBD1,.,TRBJ2-5,TRBV4-1,TGCGCCAGCAGCCAACGACAGGGGCAAGAGACCCAGTACTTC,CASSQRQGQETQYF
.,.,TRBJ1-1,TRBV4-2,TGTGCCAGCAGCCAAGCGACAGACACTGAAGCTTTCTTT,CASSQATDTEAFF
TRBD2,.,TRBJ2-1,TRBV7-3,TGTGCCAGCAGCTTTAGCGGGGGCTACAATGAGCAGTTCTTC,CASSFSGGYNEQFF
.,.,TRBJ2-7,TRBV5-6,TGTGCCAGCAGCTTGTCTCAGTACCCCTACGAGCAGTACTTC,CASSLSQYPYEQYF
.,.,TRBJ2-5,TRBV5-8,TGTGCCAGCAGCTTCGTAGAAGAGACCCAGTACTTC,CASSFVEETQYF
.,.,TRBJ2-3,TRBV4-2,TGTGCCAGCAGCCAAGATCTGGGCCATGGAAGGGGTGATACGCAGTATTTT,CASSQDLGHGRGDTQYF
.,.,TRBJ1-2,TRBV29-1,TGCAGCGTTGAAAACAGGGAAATCTCTGGCTACACCTTC,CSVENREISGYTF
TRBD1,.,TRBJ2-3,TRBV2,TGTGCCAGCAGTGGTTCGGGACAGGGCAGCACAGATACGCAGTATTTT,CASSGSGQGSTDTQYF
TRBD1,.,TRBJ1-1,TRBV18,TGTGCCAGCTCACCTGCCAGGGGGTTGTCGAACACTGAAGCTTTCTTT,CASSPARGLSNTEAFF
.,.,TRBJ1-5,TRBV19,TGTGCCAGTAGTGCAGCCCTACAGGGAGAGCAGCCCCAGCATTTT,CASSAALQGEQPQHF
TRBD1,.,TRBJ1-2,TRBV10-3,TGTGCCAGCAGCCCGCGACAGGGGTATGGCTACACCTTC,CASSPRQGYGYTF
.,.,TRBJ2-3,TRBV6-6,TGTGCCAGCAGCCCCCGAGGCAGGGTCGGAGATACGCAGTATTTT,CASSPRGRVGDTQYF
.,.,TRBJ1-1,TRBV7-8,TGTGCCAGCAGCTATGGAGGGCTTATGAACACTGAAGCTTTCTTT,CASSYGGLMNTEAFF
.,.,TRBJ2-3,TRBV2,TGTGCCAGCAGTTCAGGGTTGCACGCAGATACGCAGTATTTT,CASSSGLHADTQYF
.,.,TRBJ1-1,TRBV10-1,TGCGCCGGAGTGCCCGGGAACACTGAAGCTTTCTTT,CAGVPGNTEAFF
.,.,TRBJ1-5,TRBV10-3,TGTGCCATCAACCAGAGACATAGCAATCAGCCCCAGCATTTT,CAINQRHSNQPQHF
.,.,TRBJ1-2,TRBV9,TGTGCCAGCAGCGGTGGGCGACGGGGGAGCTACACCTTC,CASSGGRRGSYTF
TRBD1,once,TRBJ2-2,TRBV5-1,TGCGCCAGCAGCCTATGGTCGGCAAGGGGGCCCGGGGAGCTGTTTTTT,CASSLWSARGPGELFF
.,few,TRBJ2-7,TRBV7-2,TGTGCCAGCAGCCGTGGGCCCGAGCAGTACTTC,CASSRGPEQYF
TRBD2,.,TRBJ2-3,TRBV7-9,TGTGCCAGCAGCCCCGGGAAGATAGCGGGAGCCGCAAACACAGATACGCAGTATTTT,CASSPGKIAGAANTDTQYF
TRBD2,.,TRBJ2-5,TRBV29-1,TGCAGCGTTCCCGGGGGGGGACCCGACAGGGAGACCCAGTACTTC,CSVPGGGPDRETQYF
TRBD2,.,TRBJ2-3,TRBV6-5,TGTGCCAGCAGTTATTGGTCTAGCGGGGTCGGTGGTACGCAGTATTTT,CASSYWSSGVGGTQYF
.,.,TRBJ2-3,TRBV5-4,TGTGCCAGCAGCTCGAAGCTAGGAACAGATACGCAGTATTTT,CASSSKLGTDTQYF
.,few,TRBJ2-3,TRBV5-1,TGCGCCAGCAGCTTGACGGGGGAGAGGCATACGCAGTATTTT,CASSLTGERHTQYF
.,.,TRBJ2-7,TRBV10-1,TGCGCCAGCAGTGAGCCGTTCATGCGGGAAGCTCTCTACGAGCAGTACTTC,CASSEPFMREALYEQYF
TRBD1,.,TRBJ1-5,TRBV28,TGTGCCAGCACACCCCGGGACAGGGGACGAGGCGGCAATCAGCCCCAGCATTTT,CASTPRDRGRGGNQPQHF
TRBD1,.,TRBJ1-5,TRBV7-9,TGTGCCAGCAGAAAAGGGGGCGAGGGCAATCAGCCCCAGCATTTT,CASRKGGEGNQPQHF
TRBD1,.,TRBJ2-7,TRBV28,TGTGCCAGCAGTCCGGACAGGGAAGGAGAGCAGTACTTC,CASSPDREGEQYF
.,.,TRBJ2-1,TRBV19,TGTGCCAGTAGTATGGGCCTAGCCTCTAATGAGCAGTTCTTC,CASSMGLASNEQFF
.,.,TRBJ1-2,TRBV2,TGTGCCAGCAGTGTCGGAGGTAACTATGGCTACACCTTC,CASSVGGNYGYTF
TRBD2,.,TRBJ2-2,TRBV7-6,TGTGCCAGCAGCTTTTTGACTAGCAGTAACACCGGGGAGCTGTTTTTT,CASSFLTSSNTGELFF
TRBD1,.,TRBJ2-1,TRBV19,TGTGCCAGTAGTCCTCAGGGGGCCGCCGAACAGTTCTTC,CASSPQGAAEQFF
.,.,TRBJ2-3,TRBV4-1,TGCGCCAGCAGCCAAGACCGCGGGAGCACAGATACGCAGTATTTT,CASSQDRGSTDTQYF
.,.,TRBJ2-3,TRBV30,TGTGCCTGGAGTGCCCCGACAGCTAGCACAGATACGCAGTATTTT,CAWSAPTASTDTQYF
TRBD2,.,TRBJ2-7,TRBV5-1,TGCGCCAGCAGCTTGAGCAGGGAGGGCGAGCAGTACTTC,CASSLSREGEQYF
.,.,TRBJ2-1,TRBV28,TGTGCCAGCACCCAAATCACATCAGGCAATGAGCAGTTCTTC,CASTQITSGNEQFF